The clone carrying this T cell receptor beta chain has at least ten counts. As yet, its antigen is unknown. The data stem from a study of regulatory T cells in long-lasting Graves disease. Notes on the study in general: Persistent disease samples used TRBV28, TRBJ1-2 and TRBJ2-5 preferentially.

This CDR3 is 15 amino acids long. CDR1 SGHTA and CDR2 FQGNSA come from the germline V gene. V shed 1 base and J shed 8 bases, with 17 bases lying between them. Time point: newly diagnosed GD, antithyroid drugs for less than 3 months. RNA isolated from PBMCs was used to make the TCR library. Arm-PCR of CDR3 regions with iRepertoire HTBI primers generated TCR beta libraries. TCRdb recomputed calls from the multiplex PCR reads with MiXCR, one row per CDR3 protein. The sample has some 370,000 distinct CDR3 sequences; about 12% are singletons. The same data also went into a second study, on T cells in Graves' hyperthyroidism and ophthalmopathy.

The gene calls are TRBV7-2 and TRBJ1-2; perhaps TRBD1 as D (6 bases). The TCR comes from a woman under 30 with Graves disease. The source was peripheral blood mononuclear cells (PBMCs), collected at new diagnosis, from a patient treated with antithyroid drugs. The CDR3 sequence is CASSLGWGAETGYTF. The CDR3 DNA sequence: TGTGCCAGCAGCTTAGGCTGGGGGGCCGAAACGGGCTACACCTTC.